One T cell receptor beta chain is described in this entry. The antigen remains unidentified. These data come from a study of cytomegalovirus exposure and HLA in healthy donors. At the level of the study: From around 180 million T cells, an earlier analysis saw some 120 million unique TCR beta sequences. Findings of the study overall: Presence/absence analyses assumed roughly uniform sequencing depth across donors. Data from an earlier analysis indicated that most TCR beta V segments were productive either about 90% or about 30% of the time. Relative to equally common others, HLA-associated TCR beta chains showed greater clonal expansion in a later analysis.

The PCR made use of 60 Vbeta and 13 Jbeta primers. Sequencing used immunoSEQ multiplex PCR; TCRdb keeps in-frame clones, though not all of them. The sample shows around 100,000 clones, about 77% of them seen only once. Deletions cut 0 bases from V and 4 bases from J, with 14 bases between. The CDR3 is 16 amino acids. The germline CDR1 and CDR2 sequences are LGHNA and YSLEER. The chain has TRBV4-3 and TRBJ2-3; D is possibly TRBD2 (6 bases). The sequencing sample was made of PBMCs. The receptor was isolated from a woman aged 18-30 years in good health and CMV-seropositive. As DNA, the CDR3 is TGCGCCAGCAGCCAAGATAGGCCGGGAGCGGCAGATACGCAGTATTTT. Translation gives CASSQDRPGAADTQYF.